Below are 3 T cell receptor beta chains sequenced from a single sample in a study of blood T cell repertoires in COVID-19. TCRdb keeps only in-frame clones here, not all; method: immunoSEQ multiplex PCR. This table has around 190,000 clones, 70% to 85% appearing once. Sequences were obtained from peripheral blood. These receptors were obtained from a human donor in a cohort sampled during active COVID-19.

The rearrangement links TRBV6-5 to TRBJ2-5, with 8 bases aligning to TRBD2. V trimming: 1 base; J trimming: 3 bases; junction bases outside the gene matches: 4. The CDR3 extends over 15 amino acids. Germline CDR1 reads MNHEY; CDR2 reads SVGAGI. In nucleotides, the CDR3 is TGTGCCAGCAGTTACTATACGGGAGGGGAAGAGACCCAGTACTTC. Amino acid sequence: CASSYYTGGEETQYF.

This clone was found a few times. This chain joins TRBV19 and TRBJ2-7; D is perhaps TRBD2 (6 bases). CDR3 length: 14 amino acids. Germline V gene sequence: CDR1 LNHDA, CDR2 SQIVND (reference sequence). V was clipped by 3 bases and J by 6 bases, with 15 bases between them. CDR3 coding DNA: TGTGCCAGTAGTATGACTAGTGGAGGCGGCGAGCAGTACTTC. Protein: CASSMTSGGGEQYF.

The sample holds a few counts of this clone. The chain joins TRBV7-2 to TRBJ1-4, with D possibly TRBD1 on 6 matching bases. CDR3 length: 15 residues. CDR1 is SGHTA and CDR2 is FQGNSA in the germline V gene. V was pared by 0 bases and J by 8 bases, with 13 bases between. CDR3: CASSLAGARGEKLFF. CDR3 sequence (DNA): TGTGCCAGCAGCTTAGCGGGGGCAAGGGGAGAAAAACTGTTTTTT.